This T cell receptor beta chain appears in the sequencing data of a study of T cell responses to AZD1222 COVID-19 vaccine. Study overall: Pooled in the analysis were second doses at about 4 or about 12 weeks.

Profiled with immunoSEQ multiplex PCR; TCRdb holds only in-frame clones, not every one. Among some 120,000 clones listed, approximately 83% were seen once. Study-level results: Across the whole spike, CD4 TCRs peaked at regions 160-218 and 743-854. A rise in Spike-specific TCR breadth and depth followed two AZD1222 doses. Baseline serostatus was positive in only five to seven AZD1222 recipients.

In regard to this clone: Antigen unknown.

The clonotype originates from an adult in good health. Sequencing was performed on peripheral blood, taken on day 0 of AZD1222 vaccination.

The CDR3 DNA follows: TGCGCCAGCAGCTTGGGACTCGCGGGGGGGCGGTACTTGGCTGAGGAGACCCAGTACTTC. Protein: CASSLGLAGGRYLAEETQYF. This sequence joins TRBV5-1 and TRBJ2-5; 9 nucleotides line up with TRBD2. Germline assignment: CDR1 SGHRS and CDR2 YFSETQ. The CDR3 spans 20 residues. J was trimmed by 5 bases and V by 0 bases; bases with no gene match: 20. The complete variable domain, with remaining parts taken from reference TRBV5-1 and TRBJ2-5, reads KAGVTQTPRYLIKTRGQQVTLSCSPISGHRSVSWYQQTPGQGLQFLFEYFSETQRNKGNFPGRFSGRQFSNSRSEMNVSTLELGDSALYLCASSLGLAGGRYLAEETQYFGPGTRLLVL.